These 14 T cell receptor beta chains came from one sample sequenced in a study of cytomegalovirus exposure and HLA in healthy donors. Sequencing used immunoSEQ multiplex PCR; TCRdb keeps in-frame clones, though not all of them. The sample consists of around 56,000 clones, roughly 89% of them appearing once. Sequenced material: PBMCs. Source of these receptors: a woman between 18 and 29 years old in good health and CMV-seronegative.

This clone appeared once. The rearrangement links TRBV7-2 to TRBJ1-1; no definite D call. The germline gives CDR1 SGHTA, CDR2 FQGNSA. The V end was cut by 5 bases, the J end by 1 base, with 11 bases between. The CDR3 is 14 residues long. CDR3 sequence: CASSERRGNTEAFF. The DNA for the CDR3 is TGTGCCAGCAGCGAAAGACGGGGGAACACTGAAGCTTTCTTT.

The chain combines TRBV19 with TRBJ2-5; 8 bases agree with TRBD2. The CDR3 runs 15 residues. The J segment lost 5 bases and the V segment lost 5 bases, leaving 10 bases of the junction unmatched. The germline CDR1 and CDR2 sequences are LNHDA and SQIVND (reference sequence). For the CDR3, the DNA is TGTGCCAGTAGTGGGAAAGCGGGAGCCTGGGAGACCCAGTACTTC. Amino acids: CASSGKAGAWETQYF.

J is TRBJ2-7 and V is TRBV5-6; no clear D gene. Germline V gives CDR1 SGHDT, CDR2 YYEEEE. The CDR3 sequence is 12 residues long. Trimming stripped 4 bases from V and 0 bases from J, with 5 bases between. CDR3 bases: TGTGCCAGCAGCACGAGCTCCTACGAGCAGTACTTC. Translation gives CASSTSSYEQYF.

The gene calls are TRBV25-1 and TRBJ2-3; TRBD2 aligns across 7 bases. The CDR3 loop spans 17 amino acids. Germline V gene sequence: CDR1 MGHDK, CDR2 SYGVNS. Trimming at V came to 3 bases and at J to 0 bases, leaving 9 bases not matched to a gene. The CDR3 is CASSDGTSAASTDTQYF. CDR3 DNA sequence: TGTGCCAGCAGTGATGGCACTAGCGCAGCTAGCACAGATACGCAGTATTTT.

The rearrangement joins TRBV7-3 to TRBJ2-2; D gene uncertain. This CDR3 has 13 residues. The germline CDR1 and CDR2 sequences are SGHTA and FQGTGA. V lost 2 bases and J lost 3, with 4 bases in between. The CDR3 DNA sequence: TGTGCCAGCAGCTTATCAGACACCGGGGAGCTGTTTTTT. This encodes CASSLSDTGELFF.

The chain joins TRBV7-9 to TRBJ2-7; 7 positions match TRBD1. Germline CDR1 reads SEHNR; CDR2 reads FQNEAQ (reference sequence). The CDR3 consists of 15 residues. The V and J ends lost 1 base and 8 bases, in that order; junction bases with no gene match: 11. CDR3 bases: TGTGCCAGCAGCTTAGTAGGGGGACAGCCGGAGAAGCAGTACTTC. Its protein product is CASSLVGGQPEKQYF.

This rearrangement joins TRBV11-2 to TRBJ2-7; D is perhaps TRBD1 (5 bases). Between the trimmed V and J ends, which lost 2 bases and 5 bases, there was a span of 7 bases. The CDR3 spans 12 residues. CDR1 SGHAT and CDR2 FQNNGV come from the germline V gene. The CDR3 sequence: CASSLQGHEQYF. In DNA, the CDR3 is TGTGCCAGCAGCTTACAGGGCCACGAGCAGTACTTC.

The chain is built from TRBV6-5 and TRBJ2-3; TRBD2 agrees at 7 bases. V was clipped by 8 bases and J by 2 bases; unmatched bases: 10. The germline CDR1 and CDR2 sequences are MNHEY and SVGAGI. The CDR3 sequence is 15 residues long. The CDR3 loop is CASHLGAGNTDTQYF. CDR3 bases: TGTGCCAGCCATTTAGGAGCGGGGAACACAGATACGCAGTATTTT.

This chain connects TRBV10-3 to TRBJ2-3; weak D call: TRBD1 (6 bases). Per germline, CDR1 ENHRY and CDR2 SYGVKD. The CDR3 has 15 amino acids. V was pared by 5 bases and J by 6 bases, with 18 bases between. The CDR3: CAISREQGSSDTQYF. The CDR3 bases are TGTGCCATCAGTCGAGAGCAGGGGAGCTCGGATACGCAGTATTTT.

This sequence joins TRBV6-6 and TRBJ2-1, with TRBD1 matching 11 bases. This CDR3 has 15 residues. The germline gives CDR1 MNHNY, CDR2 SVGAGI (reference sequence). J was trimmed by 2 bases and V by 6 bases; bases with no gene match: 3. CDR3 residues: CASRKDRGPYNEQFF. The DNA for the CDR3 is TGTGCCAGCAGGAAGGACAGGGGGCCCTACAATGAGCAGTTCTTC.

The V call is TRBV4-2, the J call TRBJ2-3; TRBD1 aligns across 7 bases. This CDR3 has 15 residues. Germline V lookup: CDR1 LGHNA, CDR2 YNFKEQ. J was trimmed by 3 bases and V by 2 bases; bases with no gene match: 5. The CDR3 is CASSQRGGATDTQYF. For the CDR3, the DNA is TGTGCCAGCAGCCAAAGAGGGGGCGCAACAGATACGCAGTATTTT.

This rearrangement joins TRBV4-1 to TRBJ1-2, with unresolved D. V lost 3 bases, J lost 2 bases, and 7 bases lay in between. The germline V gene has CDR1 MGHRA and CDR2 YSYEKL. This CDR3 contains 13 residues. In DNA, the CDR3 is TGCGCCAGCAGCCATCCGGGGAACTATGGCTACACCTTC. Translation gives CASSHPGNYGYTF.

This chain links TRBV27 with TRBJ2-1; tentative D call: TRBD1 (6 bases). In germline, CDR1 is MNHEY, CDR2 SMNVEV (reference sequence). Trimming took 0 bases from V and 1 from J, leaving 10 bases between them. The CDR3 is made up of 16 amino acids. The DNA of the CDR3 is TGTGCCAGCAGTTTATCCTGGACAGTTTCCTACAATGAGCAGTTCTTC. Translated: CASSLSWTVSYNEQFF.

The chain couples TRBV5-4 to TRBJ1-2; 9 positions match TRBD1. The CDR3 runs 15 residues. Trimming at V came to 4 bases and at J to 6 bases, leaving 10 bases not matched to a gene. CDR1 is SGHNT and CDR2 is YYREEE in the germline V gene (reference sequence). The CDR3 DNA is TGTGCCAGCAGCCCGGACAGGGGCCGGACCGATGGCTACACCTTC. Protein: CASSPDRGRTDGYTF.